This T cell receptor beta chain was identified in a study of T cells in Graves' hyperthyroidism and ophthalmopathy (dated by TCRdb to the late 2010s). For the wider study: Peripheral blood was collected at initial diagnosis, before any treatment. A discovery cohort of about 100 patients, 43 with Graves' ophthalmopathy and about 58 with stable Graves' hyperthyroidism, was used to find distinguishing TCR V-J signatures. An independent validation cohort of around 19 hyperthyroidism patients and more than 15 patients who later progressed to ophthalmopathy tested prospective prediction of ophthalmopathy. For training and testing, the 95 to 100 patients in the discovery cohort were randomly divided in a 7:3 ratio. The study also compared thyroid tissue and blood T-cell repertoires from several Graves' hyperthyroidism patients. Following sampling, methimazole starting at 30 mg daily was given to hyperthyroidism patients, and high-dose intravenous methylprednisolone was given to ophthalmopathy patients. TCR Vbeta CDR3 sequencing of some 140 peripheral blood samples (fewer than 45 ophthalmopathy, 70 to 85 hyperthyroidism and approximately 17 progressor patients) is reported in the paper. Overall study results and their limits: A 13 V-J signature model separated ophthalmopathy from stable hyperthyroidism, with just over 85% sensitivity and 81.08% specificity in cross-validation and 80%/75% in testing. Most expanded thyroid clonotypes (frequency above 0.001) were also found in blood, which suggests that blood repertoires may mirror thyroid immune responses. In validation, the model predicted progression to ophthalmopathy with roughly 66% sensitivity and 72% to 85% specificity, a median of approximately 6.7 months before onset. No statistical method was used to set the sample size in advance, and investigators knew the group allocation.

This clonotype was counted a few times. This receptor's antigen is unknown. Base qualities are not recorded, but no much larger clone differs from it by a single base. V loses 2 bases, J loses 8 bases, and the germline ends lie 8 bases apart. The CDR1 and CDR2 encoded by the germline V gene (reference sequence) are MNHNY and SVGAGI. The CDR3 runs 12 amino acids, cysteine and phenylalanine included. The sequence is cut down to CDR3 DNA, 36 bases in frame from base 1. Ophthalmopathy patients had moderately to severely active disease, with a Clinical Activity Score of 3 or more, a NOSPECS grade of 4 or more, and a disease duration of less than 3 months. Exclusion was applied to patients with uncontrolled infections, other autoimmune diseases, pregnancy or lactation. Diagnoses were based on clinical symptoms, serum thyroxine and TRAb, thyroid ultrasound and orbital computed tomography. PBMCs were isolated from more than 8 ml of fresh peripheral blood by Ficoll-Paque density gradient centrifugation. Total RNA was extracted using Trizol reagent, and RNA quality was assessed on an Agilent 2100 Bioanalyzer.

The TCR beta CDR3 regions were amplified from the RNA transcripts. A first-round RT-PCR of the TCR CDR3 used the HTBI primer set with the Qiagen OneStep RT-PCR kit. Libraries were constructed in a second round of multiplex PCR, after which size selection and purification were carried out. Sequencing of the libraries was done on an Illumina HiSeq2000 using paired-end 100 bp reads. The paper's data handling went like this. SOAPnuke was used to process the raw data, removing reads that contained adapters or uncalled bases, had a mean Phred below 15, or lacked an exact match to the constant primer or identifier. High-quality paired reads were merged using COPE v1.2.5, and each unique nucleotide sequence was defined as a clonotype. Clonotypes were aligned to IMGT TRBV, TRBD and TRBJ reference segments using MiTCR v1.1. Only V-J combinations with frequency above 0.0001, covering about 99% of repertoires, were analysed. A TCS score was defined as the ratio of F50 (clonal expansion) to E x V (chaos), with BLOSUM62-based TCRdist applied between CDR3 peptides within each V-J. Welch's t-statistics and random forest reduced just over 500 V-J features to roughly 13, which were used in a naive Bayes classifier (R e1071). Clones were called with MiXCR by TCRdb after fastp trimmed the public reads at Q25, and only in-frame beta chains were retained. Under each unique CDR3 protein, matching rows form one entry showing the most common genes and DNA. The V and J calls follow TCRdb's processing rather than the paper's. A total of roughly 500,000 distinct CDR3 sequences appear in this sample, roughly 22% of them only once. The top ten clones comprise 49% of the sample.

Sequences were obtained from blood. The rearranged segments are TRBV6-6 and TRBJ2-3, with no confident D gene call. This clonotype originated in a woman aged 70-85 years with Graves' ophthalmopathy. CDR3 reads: CASSYDRITQYF. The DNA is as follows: TGTGCCAGCAGTTACGATCGGATTACGCAGTATTTT.